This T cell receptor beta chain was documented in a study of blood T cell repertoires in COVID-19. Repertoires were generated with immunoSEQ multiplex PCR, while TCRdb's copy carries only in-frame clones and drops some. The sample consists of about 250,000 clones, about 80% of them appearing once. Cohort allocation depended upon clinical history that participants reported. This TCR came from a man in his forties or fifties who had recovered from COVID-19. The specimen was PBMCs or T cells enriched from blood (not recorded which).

The CDR3 here is CASSSDQGPTEAFF. The DNA of the CDR3 is TGCGCCAGCAGCTCCGATCAGGGTCCCACTGAAGCTTTCTTT. The chain uses TRBV5-1 and TRBJ1-1, with D tentatively TRBD1 (5 bases). V dropped 3 bases and J dropped 4 bases, with 13 bases sitting between them. This CDR3 region has 14 residues. CDR1 and CDR2 from the germline V gene are SGHRS and YFSETQ.